A selection of T cell receptor beta chains follows, all from one sample in a study of T-cell reconstitution after alpha-beta-depleted transplantation in children. TCRdb re-derived calls from the PCR reads in MiXCR, one entry per CDR3 protein. The sample carries approximately 93,000 distinct CDR3 sequences, 7.5% to 9.5% recorded once. This specimen was PBMCs from the stem cell graft donor, taken from the stem cell graft. The receptors here all came from a human donor who donated a stem cell graft to a child with congenital amegakaryocytic thrombocytopenia. The CDR3 runs from the conserved cysteine through the conserved F or W. The D gene is left open where the match is weak. Expanded clones get a size class; other rows say once, few or many, or leave the size out.

CDR3: CASSLSPLSPEAFF; DNA: TGCGCCAGCAGCCTCTCCCCCCTATCCCCTGAAGCTTTCTTT; size: many; J: TRBJ1-1; V: TRBV4-1; D: -
CDR3: CASSPGQGMYNEQFF; DNA: TGTGCCAGCAGCCCGGGACAGGGGATGTACAATGAGCAGTTCTTC; size: many; J: TRBJ2-1; V: TRBV6-2/TRBV6-3; D: TRBD1
CDR3: CASILGPGGLGNTIYF; DNA: TGTGCCAGCATCTTAGGGCCTGGGGGGCTCGGAAACACCATATATTTT; size: many; J: TRBJ1-3; V: TRBV7-9; D: -
CDR3: CASSISRTSSYNEQFF; DNA: TGTGCCAGCAGCATAAGCAGGACTAGCAGTTACAATGAGCAGTTCTTC; size: many; J: TRBJ2-1; V: TRBV5-6; D: TRBD2
CDR3: CSAYDRSEAFF; DNA: TGCAGTGCTTACGACAGGAGTGAAGCTTTCTTT; size: -; J: TRBJ1-1; V: TRBV20-1; D: -
CDR3: CASSFLGTSGDTQYF; DNA: TGTGCCAGCAGCTTCTTAGGGACTAGCGGAGATACGCAGTATTTT; size: -; J: TRBJ2-3; V: TRBV7-2; D: TRBD2
CDR3: CASSKKVNYGYTF; DNA: TGTGCCAGCAGTAAGAAGGTCAACTATGGCTACACCTTC; size: many; J: TRBJ1-2; V: TRBV12-3/TRBV12-4; D: -
CDR3: CSARGPGLPSGEQFF; DNA: TGCAGTGCTCGGGGCCCGGGACTACCTAGTGGTGAGCAGTTCTTC; size: many; J: TRBJ2-1; V: TRBV20-1; D: TRBD2
CDR3: CSATLGFYYGYTF; DNA: TGCAGTGCTACCTTAGGATTTTACTATGGCTACACCTTC; size: many; J: TRBJ1-2; V: TRBV20-1; D: -
CDR3: CASLPSGVYNEQFF; DNA: TGTGCCAGCCTACCCTCGGGAGTATACAATGAGCAGTTCTTC; size: many; J: TRBJ2-1; V: TRBV27; D: -
CDR3: CASSTDPKTHRGYTF; DNA: TGTGCCAGCAGTACAGACCCAAAGACGCACCGGGGCTACACCTTC; size: many; J: TRBJ1-2; V: TRBV12-3/TRBV12-4; D: -
CDR3: CASTATGTTNTIYF; DNA: TGTGCCAGCACCGCAACAGGGACAACAAACACCATATATTTT; size: many; J: TRBJ1-3; V: TRBV6-5; D: -
CDR3: CSATGTATNEKLFF; DNA: TGCAGTGCTACCGGGACAGCCACTAATGAAAAACTGTTTTTT; size: -; J: TRBJ1-4; V: TRBV20-1; D: TRBD1
CDR3: CASSPAGGKTQYF; DNA: TGTGCCAGCAGCCCCGCGGGCGGGAAGACCCAGTACTTC; size: many; J: TRBJ2-5; V: TRBV7-2; D: -
CDR3: CASSLAEEGAPGETQYF; DNA: TGTGCCAGCAGCTTAGCGGAGGAGGGGGCTCCCGGGGAGACCCAGTACTTC; size: many; J: TRBJ2-5; V: TRBV7-8; D: -
CDR3: CAIQGNGYTF; DNA: TGTGCCATCCAGGGAAATGGCTACACCTTC; size: -; J: TRBJ1-2; V: TRBV10-3; D: -
CDR3: CASSLGRGGAFNTEAFF; DNA: TGTGCCAGCAGCTTAGGTCGGGGGGGCGCTTTTAACACTGAAGCTTTCTTT; size: many; J: TRBJ1-1; V: TRBV11-2; D: -
CDR3: CSVELDSSYEQYF; DNA: TGCAGCGTTGAATTAGACAGCTCCTACGAGCAGTACTTC; size: many; J: TRBJ2-7; V: TRBV29-1; D: -
CDR3: CASSLEEGETQYF; DNA: TGTGCCAGCAGCTTAGAAGAGGGAGAGACCCAGTACTTC; size: many; J: TRBJ2-5; V: TRBV7-8; D: -
CDR3: CASRPRVLLGNEQFF; DNA: TGTGCCAGCAGGCCGCGGGTCTTGCTAGGTAATGAGCAGTTCTTC; size: many; J: TRBJ2-1; V: TRBV27; D: -
CDR3: CSVGGSGSSYEQYF; DNA: TGCAGCGTTGGGGGGTCGGGGAGCTCCTACGAGCAGTACTTC; size: many; J: TRBJ2-7; V: TRBV29-1; D: -
CDR3: CASSFGVRVETGELFF; DNA: TGTGCCAGCAGTTTTGGGGTCAGGGTAGAAACCGGGGAGCTGTTTTTT; size: many; J: TRBJ2-2; V: TRBV28; D: -
CDR3: CASSYIQDQPQHF; DNA: TGTGCCAGCAGTTACATCCAGGATCAGCCCCAGCATTTT; size: many; J: TRBJ1-5; V: TRBV6-6; D: -
CDR3: CASSLGLAGNGDTQYF; DNA: TGTGCCAGCAGCTTAGGACTAGCGGGGAATGGGGATACGCAGTATTTT; size: many; J: TRBJ2-3; V: TRBV11-2; D: TRBD2
CDR3: CSARDIMGLAEITDTQYF; DNA: TGCAGTGCTAGAGATATAATGGGACTAGCGGAAATCACAGATACGCAGTATTTT; size: many; J: TRBJ2-3; V: TRBV20-1; D: TRBD2
CDR3: CASSSIQGNEQFF; DNA: TGTGCCAGCAGCTCCATACAGGGAAATGAGCAGTTCTTC; size: many; J: TRBJ2-1; V: TRBV7-2; D: -
CDR3: CASTEAGVLTSAGEQFF; DNA: TGTGCCAGCACTGAGGCGGGAGTATTGACATCGGCGGGTGAGCAGTTCTTC; size: many; J: TRBJ2-1; V: TRBV21-1; D: -
CDR3: CASSPDRGRTTFF; DNA: TGCGCCAGCAGCCCGGACAGGGGGCGGACAACTTTCTTT; size: many; J: TRBJ1-1; V: TRBV5-1; D: TRBD1
CDR3: CASSFAGASYEQYF; DNA: TGTGCCAGCAGCTTCGCGGGAGCTTCCTACGAGCAGTACTTC; size: many; J: TRBJ2-7; V: TRBV5-8; D: TRBD2
CDR3: CASSQDIRGPYQPQHF; DNA: TGCGCCAGCAGCCAAGACATCCGGGGCCCTTATCAGCCCCAGCATTTT; size: many; J: TRBJ1-5; V: TRBV4-1; D: -
CDR3: CSARVLFRPEAFF; DNA: TGCAGTGCTCGGGTTTTGTTTCGCCCTGAAGCTTTCTTT; size: many; J: TRBJ1-1; V: TRBV20-1; D: -
CDR3: CASSYRQNTEAFF; DNA: TGTGCCAGCAGCTATAGACAGAACACTGAAGCTTTCTTT; size: many; J: TRBJ1-1; V: TRBV28; D: -
CDR3: CSVDLSGGSSNEQFF; DNA: TGCAGCGTTGATTTAAGCGGGGGGTCCAGCAATGAGCAGTTCTTC; size: many; J: TRBJ2-1; V: TRBV29-1; D: TRBD2
CDR3: CASNPGVTGELFF; DNA: TGTGCCAGCAACCCTGGGGTCACCGGGGAGCTGTTTTTT; size: many; J: TRBJ2-2; V: TRBV6-6; D: -
CDR3: CSALRDYYYEQYF; DNA: TGCAGTGCTCTCCGGGACTATTACTACGAGCAGTACTTC; size: many; J: TRBJ2-7; V: TRBV20-1; D: TRBD2
CDR3: CSAGQGNSPLHF; DNA: TGCAGTGCCGGACAGGGGAATTCACCCCTCCACTTT; size: many; J: TRBJ1-6; V: TRBV20-1; D: TRBD1
CDR3: CASSPDRGRTEAFF; DNA: TGTGCCAGCAGCCCAGACAGGGGGAGGACTGAAGCTTTCTTT; size: many; J: TRBJ1-1; V: TRBV3-1; D: TRBD1
CDR3: CASSSGATNEKLFF; DNA: TGTGCCAGCAGCTCGGGTGCAACTAATGAAAAACTGTTTTTT; size: many; J: TRBJ1-4; V: TRBV7-9; D: -
CDR3: CASSFLGFANTGELFF; DNA: TGTGCCAGCAGTTTTTTGGGATTCGCGAACACCGGGGAGCTGTTTTTT; size: many; J: TRBJ2-2; V: TRBV27; D: -
CDR3: CASSLGHLGQETQYF; DNA: TGTGCCAGCAGCCTGGGTCATTTGGGCCAAGAGACCCAGTACTTC; size: many; J: TRBJ2-5; V: TRBV7-2; D: -
CDR3: CATSGANQPQHF; DNA: TGTGCCACCAGCGGAGCCAATCAGCCCCAGCATTTT; size: many; J: TRBJ1-5; V: TRBV15; D: -
CDR3: CASSFPKVDEQFF; DNA: TGTGCCAGCAGCTTTCCAAAGGTGGATGAGCAGTTCTTC; size: many; J: TRBJ2-1; V: TRBV7-8; D: -
CDR3: CASSSEPGQLREQYF; DNA: TGCGCCAGCAGCTCCGAACCGGGACAGCTACGCGAGCAGTACTTC; size: many; J: TRBJ2-7; V: TRBV5-1; D: TRBD1
CDR3: CASSHSPGQNTGELFF; DNA: TGTGCCAGCAGCCATTCCCCGGGACAGAACACCGGGGAGCTGTTTTTT; size: many; J: TRBJ2-2; V: TRBV7-9; D: -
CDR3: CSAPRTLSSYEQYF; DNA: TGCAGTGCTCCCCGGACACTTAGCTCCTACGAGCAGTACTTC; size: many; J: TRBJ2-7; V: TRBV20-1; D: -
CDR3: CASSLWTSGGELFF; DNA: TGTGCCAGCAGCCTGTGGACGAGCGGCGGGGAGCTGTTTTTT; size: many; J: TRBJ2-2; V: TRBV7-6; D: -
CDR3: CASSLRGGTSGRSTYNEQFF; DNA: TGTGCCAGCAGCTTAAGAGGGGGGACTAGCGGGAGGTCCACCTACAATGAGCAGTTCTTC; size: many; J: TRBJ2-1; V: TRBV7-3; D: TRBD2
CDR3: CASSIVVTGDTQYF; DNA: TGTGCCAGTAGTATAGTAGTAACAGGAGATACGCAGTATTTT; size: many; J: TRBJ2-3; V: TRBV19; D: -
CDR3: CSAQRGQGDGYTF; DNA: TGCAGCGCCCAAAGGGGACAGGGCGATGGCTACACCTTC; size: many; J: TRBJ1-2; V: TRBV29-1; D: TRBD1
CDR3: CASSLGLAVQETQYF; DNA: TGCGCCAGCAGCTTGGGACTAGCGGTTCAAGAGACCCAGTACTTC; size: few; J: TRBJ2-5; V: TRBV5-1; D: TRBD2
CDR3: CASSEGQSYYGYTF; DNA: TGTGCCAGCAGTGAGGGACAGTCCTACTATGGCTACACCTTC; size: -; J: TRBJ1-2; V: TRBV2; D: TRBD1
CDR3: CASSLDEGTEAFF; DNA: TGTGCCAGCAGCTTAGATGAGGGAACTGAAGCTTTCTTT; size: many; J: TRBJ1-1; V: TRBV7-9; D: -
CDR3: CATSRDSRGSRYNEQFF; DNA: TGTGCCACCAGCAGAGATTCGCGCGGGAGTAGGTACAATGAGCAGTTCTTC; size: many; J: TRBJ2-1; V: TRBV15; D: TRBD2
CDR3: CASSDRTGYGYTF; DNA: TGTGCCAGCAGTGACCGGACTGGCTATGGCTACACCTTC; size: few; J: TRBJ1-2; V: TRBV2; D: -
CDR3: CASSFWGRAGNEQFF; DNA: TGTGCCAGCAGTTTTTGGGGGAGGGCGGGGAATGAGCAGTTCTTC; size: many; J: TRBJ2-1; V: TRBV12-3/TRBV12-4; D: TRBD2